One and the same sample provided the 21 T cell receptor beta chains below, sequenced in a study of blood T cell repertoires in COVID-19. Here immunoSEQ multiplex PCR was the method, and the copy in TCRdb shows in-frame clones only, minus some. The sample shows about 110,000 clones, roughly four fifths of them seen only once. The specimen sequenced was peripheral blood. The receptors were sampled from a man between 70 and 80 years old with acute or convalescent COVID-19.

The chain carries TRBV7-2 and TRBJ2-7; 7 bases fit TRBD1. With 1 base clipped from V and 11 bases from J, the junction kept 8 bases outside the gene matches. Germline V gene data show CDR1 as SGHTA and CDR2 as FQGNSA. The CDR3 spans 13 residues. CDR3 DNA: TGTGCCAGCAGCTTAGATTCTAACAGGGGAAAGTACTTC. Translation gives CASSLDSNRGKYF. Using reference TRBV7-2 and TRBJ2-7 for the parts outside the CDR3, the full variable domain is GAGVSQSPSNKVTEKGKDVELRCDPISGHTALYWYRQSLGQGLEFLIYFQGNSAPDKSGLPSDRFSAERTGGSVSTLTIQRTQQEDSAVYLCASSLDSNRGKYFGPGTRLTVT.

The chain joins TRBV28 to TRBJ2-3; D ambiguous. V lost 9 bases and J lost 0, with 10 bases in between. The V gene's germline CDR1 is MDHEN and CDR2 SYDVKM. This CDR3 is 13 amino acids long. CDR3: CARQRRSTDTQYF. The DNA of the CDR3 is TGTGCCAGGCAGAGGCGGAGCACAGATACGCAGTATTTT.

The chain carries TRBV3-1 (or the pseudogene TRBV3-2) and TRBJ1-5, with TRBD1 matching over 8 bases. V lost 5 bases and J lost 7; bases outside the gene matches: 7. This CDR3 spans 14 amino acids. CDR1 and CDR2 from the germline V gene are LGHDT and YNNKEL (reference sequence). CDR3 sequence (DNA): TGTGCCAGCAGCACGGACAGGGTAGGCCAGCCCCAGCATTTT. Protein sequence: CASSTDRVGQPQHF.

The rearrangement links TRBV6-4 to TRBJ2-1; 9 nucleotides match TRBD2. V lost 4 bases and J lost 12; bases outside the gene matches: 10. Germline loops: CDR1 MRHNA, CDR2 SNTAGT. The CDR3 has 14 residues. In DNA, the CDR3 is TGTGCCAGCAGTGCCGGGACTAGCAGTAGGGGGCAGTTCTTC. Translation gives CASSAGTSSRGQFF.

The V and J genes are TRBV4-1 and TRBJ2-5, with D possibly being TRBD2 (5 bases). The CDR3 is 15 amino acids. V lost 0 bases and J 5 bases, leaving 13 bases between the germline ends. The V gene's germline CDR1 is MGHRA and CDR2 YSYEKL. The CDR3 sequence: CASSQDVGPGETQYF. The CDR3 coding sequence is TGCGCCAGCAGCCAAGATGTGGGCCCGGGGGAGACCCAGTACTTC.

This clone was recorded only once. The chain is built from TRBV6-5 and TRBJ2-7, with D perhaps TRBD1 (6 bases). Trimming pared 6 bases from V and 0 bases from J, leaving 12 bases between. This CDR3 contains 14 residues. Germline loops: CDR1 MNHEY, CDR2 SVGAGI. The DNA of the CDR3 is TGTGCCAGCAGCTACAGGACAGACTCCTACGAGCAGTACTTC. Encoded protein: CASSYRTDSYEQYF.

J is TRBJ1-5 and V is TRBV5-1, with 8 bases aligning to TRBD1. Germline CDR1 is SGHRS and CDR2 is YFSETQ. V dropped 0 bases and J dropped 4; count of bases not matched to a gene: 6. The CDR3 is made up of 16 amino acids. The CDR3 nucleotides read TGCGCCAGCAGCTTGGCCCCGGGACAGGATAATCAGCCCCAGCATTTT. This codes for CASSLAPGQDNQPQHF.

The table lists this clone with a count of one. The V call is TRBV11-1, the J call TRBJ2-2; no clear D. The CDR3 has 14 residues. With 2 bases removed from V and 1 base from J, the gap between germline ends came to 5 bases. Germline CDR1 is SGHAT and CDR2 is FQDESV (reference sequence). The CDR3 DNA is TGTGCCAGCAGCTTAAGACAGAACACCGGGGAGCTGTTTTTT. It specifies CASSLRQNTGELFF.

This chain joins TRBV12-3 or TRBV12-4 and TRBJ1-5; no firm D call. This CDR3 has 13 amino acids. Trimming took 6 bases from V and 5 from J, leaving 11 bases between them. Written as DNA, the CDR3 is TGTGCCAGCAGATTGGAGAGGTATCAGCCCCAGCATTTT. Its protein is CASRLERYQPQHF.

The CDR3 region is CASSLDLLGAAFF. DNA for the CDR3: TGCGCCAGCAGCTTGGATCTGCTTGGGGCGGCGTTCTTC. V and J are TRBV5-1 and TRBJ2-1; the D gene is possibly TRBD1 (5 bases). CDR1 is SGHRS, CDR2 YFSETQ, per germline. V was clipped by 0 bases and J by 15 bases, with 16 bases between them. The CDR3 runs 13 residues.

This chain connects TRBV3-1 (or the pseudogene TRBV3-2) to TRBJ2-7; TRBD1 is a possible D gene (6 bases). Trimming removed 1 base at V and 4 bases at J, with 11 bases between. This CDR3 has 14 residues. The germline V gene has CDR1 LGHDT and CDR2 YNNKEL (reference sequence). The CDR3 is CASSQGGGRYEQYF. The CDR3 DNA follows: TGTGCCAGCAGCCAAGGTGGGGGCCGGTACGAGCAGTACTTC.

The V call is TRBV5-1, the J call TRBJ1-5; D remains ambiguous. Germline CDR1 is SGHRS and CDR2 is YFSETQ. Trimming left V 4 bases short and J 2 bases short, with 10 bases between. CDR3 length: 14 amino acids. The CDR3 spells CASSEQTGNQPQHF. CDR3 DNA sequence: TGCGCCAGCAGCGAGCAAACGGGCAATCAGCCCCAGCATTTT.

The chain uses TRBV30 and TRBJ1-4, with D possibly matching TRBD1 (5 bases). The CDR3 covers 11 residues. Germline lookup yields CDR1 GTSNPN and CDR2 SVGIG (reference sequence). CDR3 region: CGRGVYRGLFF. DNA of the CDR3: TGTGGGCGGGGCGTCTATCGCGGGCTGTTTTTT. The full variable domain, its missing parts supplied by reference TRBV30 and TRBJ1-4, is SQTIHQWPATLVQPVGSPLSLECTVEGTSNPNLYWYRQAAGRGLQLLFYSVGIGQISSEVPQNLSASRPQDRQFILSSKKLLLSDSGFYLCGRGVYRGLFFGSGTQLSVL.

This CDR3 reads CASSYHPTGSSDEQYF. In nucleotides, the CDR3 is TGTGCCAGCAGCTATCACCCGACAGGGAGCAGCGACGAGCAGTACTTC. The chain uses TRBV5-6 and TRBJ2-7; 7 bases match TRBD1. The CDR3 extends over 16 amino acids. The germline CDR1 and CDR2 sequences are SGHDT and YYEEEE. V shed 3 bases and J 5 bases; nucleotides not matched to a gene: 14.

V is TRBV19 and J is TRBJ2-6; 7 bases match TRBD1. CDR3 size: 13 residues. Trimming took 9 bases from V and 12 from J; bases not matched to a gene: 11. Germline CDR1 is LNHDA and CDR2 is SQIVND (reference sequence). CDR3 loop: CASTDREPLVLTF. CDR3 DNA sequence: TGTGCCAGCACAGACAGGGAACCTCTCGTCCTGACTTTC.

The CDR3 DNA is TGTGCCAGCTCACCCCAGTTGCGGGAAAAACTGTTTTTT. Residues: CASSPQLREKLFF. The genes are TRBV18 and TRBJ1-4, with no clear D. Trimming stripped 3 bases from V and 8 bases from J, with 10 bases between. This CDR3 is 13 amino acids long. Germline-derived CDR1 and CDR2 are KGHSH and LQKENI.

This chain links TRBV24-1 with TRBJ2-1, with D perhaps matching TRBD1 (5 bases). Between the trimmed V and J ends, which lost 10 bases and 5 bases, there was a span of 17 bases. CDR1 and CDR2 from the germline V gene are KGHDR and SFDVKD. The CDR3 covers 14 residues. CDR3 amino acids: CATATDTTNNEQFF. The CDR3 coding sequence is TGTGCCACTGCTACGGACACTACAAACAATGAGCAGTTCTTC.

This chain joins TRBV28 and TRBJ1-5; D may be TRBD1 (6 bases). CDR1 MDHEN and CDR2 SYDVKM come from the germline V gene. The CDR3 sequence is 13 residues long. The V end lost 6 bases, the J end lost 6 bases, and 12 bases lay between the germline ends. CDR3 DNA: TGTGCCAGCAGCGCCGGGGGGGCTCAGCCCCAGCATTTT. Its translation: CASSAGGAQPQHF. The full variable domain, completed using reference TRBV28 and TRBJ1-5, is DVKVTQSSRYLVKRTGEKVFLECVQDMDHENMFWYRQDPGLGLRLIYFSYDVKMKEKGDIPEGYSVSREKKERFSLILESASTNQTSMYLCASSAGGAQPQHFGDGTRLSIL.

The genes are TRBV9 and TRBJ2-3; D is unclear. Germline V lookup: CDR1 SGDLS, CDR2 YYNGEE. With 3 bases removed from V and 2 bases from J, the gap between germline ends came to 13 bases. The CDR3 is 15 amino acids. CDR3 sequence reads: CASSGRGSFTDTQYF. The CDR3 nucleotides are TGTGCCAGCAGCGGTCGCGGTTCCTTCACAGATACGCAGTATTTT.

This chain joins TRBV28 and TRBJ1-4; unclear D gene. The CDR3 runs 15 residues. The V end was cut by 2 bases, the J end by 1 base, with 8 bases between. CDR1 is MDHEN and CDR2 is SYDVKM in the germline V gene. The CDR3 loop reads CASSLVGVTNEKLFF. CDR3 in DNA: TGTGCCAGCAGTTTAGTCGGAGTAACTAATGAAAAACTGTTTTTT.

DNA of the CDR3: TGTGCCAGCAACCGGGACAGGGGTGGCTACACCTTC. Translated, it gives CASNRDRGGYTF. The chain is built from TRBV2 and TRBJ1-2; 10 nucleotides agree with TRBD1. The CDR3 has 12 residues. V shed 7 bases and J 7 bases; nucleotides not matched to a gene: 3. Germline values: CDR1 SNHLY, CDR2 FYNNEI.